The subject of this entry is one T cell receptor beta chain. These data originate in a study of low-dose radiotherapy and immunotherapy resistance in tumors. V was clipped by 3 bases and J by 5 bases, with 11 bases between them. Per the germline V gene, CDR1 is SGHVS and CDR2 is FQNEAQ. There are 13 residues in the CDR3. TRAV- and TRBV-specific primers were used for first-strand cDNA, which covered alpha and beta chains. PCR amplification of the TCRs was performed with Phusion for 20 to 25 PCR cycles, and it relied on a constant-region primer together with a V-primer adapter. Via MiXCR, TCRdb re-called the reads, giving one row per CDR3 protein. The sample has roughly 9,500 distinct CDR3 sequences, approximately 70% seen once.

The rearrangement joins TRBV7-8 to TRBJ2-7; D ambiguous. The sequence was collected from a human donor with advanced metastatic prostate, ovarian, gallbladder or colorectal cancer (not recorded which). This table probably holds off-target reads from a library built for another chain. The CDR3 sequence: CASSFVQSDEQYF. As DNA, the CDR3 is TGTGCCAGCAGCTTTGTACAGTCTGACGAGCAGTACTTC.